These 32 T cell receptor beta chains share one sample of origin, sequenced in a study of cytomegalovirus exposure and HLA in healthy donors. The PCR made use of 60 Vbeta and 13 Jbeta primers. The table came from immunoSEQ multiplex PCR; TCRdb's copy has only in-frame clones and leaves some out. Its table records some 70,000 clones. The sequenced sample was PBMCs. The source of these receptors is a boy aged 10-17 years in good health and CMV-seronegative.

This rearrangement joins TRBV5-1 to TRBJ1-3, with no clear D. Germline CDR1 and CDR2: SGHRS and YFSETQ. V lost 3 bases, J lost 1 base, and 14 bases lay in between. The CDR3 extends over 16 amino acids. The CDR3 reads CASSSEVAGSGNTIYF. CDR3 coding DNA: TGCGCCAGCAGCTCCGAGGTGGCGGGTTCTGGAAACACCATATATTTT.

The genes are TRBV19 and TRBJ1-2; 8 nucleotides align to TRBD1. This CDR3 is 17 amino acids long. Germline V lookup: CDR1 LNHDA, CDR2 SQIVND (reference sequence). V shed 3 bases and J 4 bases; nucleotides not matched to a gene: 13. The CDR3 nucleotides are TGTGCCAGTAGTATCGCGACAGGGGCTTGGAGTAGCTATGGCTACACCTTC. Its translation is CASSIATGAWSSYGYTF.

The CDR3 region is CASSLDRGANYGYTF. The CDR3 nucleotides are TGTGCCAGCAGCTTGGACAGGGGGGCGAACTATGGCTACACCTTC. The genes are TRBV6-4 and TRBJ1-2; 10 bases line up with TRBD1. V lost 6 bases and J lost 2; bases outside the gene matches: 6. Germline V lookup: CDR1 MRHNA, CDR2 SNTAGT. The CDR3 loop spans 15 amino acids.

V and J are TRBV30 and TRBJ1-2; D is unresolved. This CDR3 spans 13 amino acids. Germline-derived CDR1 and CDR2 are GTSNPN and SVGIG (reference sequence). V was trimmed by 1 base and J by 3 bases, leaving 9 bases between them. CDR3 coding DNA: TGTGCCTGGAGTGCGGAGGTCGACTATGGCTACACCTTC. As protein: CAWSAEVDYGYTF.

The rearrangement uses TRBV28 and TRBJ1-2; D is ambiguous. This CDR3 has 13 residues. Trimming shortened V by 3 bases and J by 0 bases, and 5 bases separated the two germline ends. The germline V gene encodes CDR1 MDHEN and CDR2 SYDVKM. The CDR3 DNA sequence: TGTGCCAGCAGTTTCGACTCTAACTATGGCTACACCTTC. Protein sequence: CASSFDSNYGYTF.

The chain couples TRBV28 to TRBJ1-2; D not resolved. The CDR3 loop spans 15 amino acids. The germline gives CDR1 MDHEN, CDR2 SYDVKM. Trimming cost V 0 bases and J 3 bases, with 11 bases left between them. Here the CDR3 DNA reads TGTGCCAGCAGTTTATGCAGAAAGAGGGACTATGGCTACACCTTC. Translation gives CASSLCRKRDYGYTF.

The chain is built from TRBV30 and TRBJ1-5; D is possibly TRBD1 (5 bases). The CDR3 runs to 14 residues. Germline assignment: CDR1 GTSNPN and CDR2 SVGIG (reference sequence). Trimming removed 0 bases at V and 5 bases at J, with 11 bases between. CDR3 sequence: CAWSVRGGDQPQHF. Here the CDR3 DNA reads TGTGCCTGGAGTGTACGGGGCGGGGATCAGCCCCAGCATTTT.

The rearrangement joins TRBV18 to TRBJ2-7; 9 nucleotides align to TRBD1. The trim removed 0 bases at V and 2 bases at J, leaving 5 bases unmatched. From germline, CDR1 is KGHSH and CDR2 LQKENI. The CDR3 is made up of 16 amino acids. CDR3 in amino acids: CASSPPGGTGTYEQYF. CDR3 nucleotide sequence: TGTGCCAGCTCACCACCGGGCGGGACAGGGACCTACGAGCAGTACTTC.

CDR3 bases: TGCGCCAGCAGCCCCCTCTTAGGGACTGCAGCGAACACCGGGGAGCTGTTTTTT. Residues: CASSPLLGTAANTGELFF. V and J are TRBV4-3 and TRBJ2-2, with D maybe TRBD2 (6 bases). CDR3 length: 18 residues. Between the trimmed V and J ends, which lost 4 bases and 0 bases, there was a span of 18 bases. CDR1 is LGHNA, CDR2 YSLEER, per germline.

The CDR3 DNA reads TGTGCCAGCAGGCGGACAGGAAATTCACCCCTCCACTTT. Translation: CASRRTGNSPLHF. This rearrangement joins TRBV6-5 to TRBJ1-6; 7 bases match TRBD1. The CDR3 runs to 13 residues. The trim removed 6 bases at V and 7 bases at J, leaving 3 bases unmatched. CDR1 is MNHEY, CDR2 SVGAGI, per germline.

V gene TRBV6-1 combines with J gene TRBJ2-1, with 7 bases that match TRBD1. In germline, CDR1 is MNHNS, CDR2 SASEGT. The CDR3 consists of 14 residues. The V segment lost 1 base and the J segment 4 bases; nucleotides outside the gene matches: 1. CDR3 region: CASSEEGQYNEQFF. CDR3 sequence (DNA): TGTGCCAGCAGTGAAGAGGGACAGTACAATGAGCAGTTCTTC.

V gene TRBV9 combines with J gene TRBJ1-2, with 10 nucleotides matching TRBD1. Germline CDR1 reads SGDLS; CDR2 reads YYNGEE. CDR3 length equals 13 residues. V shed 3 bases, J shed 5 bases, and the junction held 1 base outside the gene matches. The chain's CDR3 is CASSADRGYGYTF. The CDR3 bases are TGTGCCAGCAGCGCGGACAGGGGGTATGGCTACACCTTC.

The V gene is TRBV18, the J gene TRBJ1-5; TRBD1 matches at 8 bases. Germline V CDR1 and CDR2: KGHSH, LQKENI. V lost 2 bases to trimming and J lost 9 bases; unmatched junction nucleotides: 6. The CDR3 extends over 14 amino acids. The CDR3 DNA reads as TGTGCCAGCTCACCAGGACAGGGAACATGGCCCCAGCATTTT. This codes for CASSPGQGTWPQHF.

This chain joins TRBV30 and TRBJ2-7; 10 positions match TRBD2. The CDR3 sequence is 15 residues long. Trimming removed 8 bases from V and 3 bases from J; junction bases left unmatched: 13. Per germline, CDR1 GTSNPN and CDR2 SVGIG (reference sequence). The CDR3 sequence: CAGATRLAGVYEQYF. DNA of the CDR3: TGTGCCGGGGCGACTCGGCTAGCGGGGGTCTACGAGCAGTACTTC.

The V gene is TRBV19, the J gene TRBJ2-2; D possibly corresponds to TRBD1 (5 bases). V was pared by 7 bases and J by 6 bases, with 18 bases between. CDR1 is LNHDA, CDR2 SQIVND, per germline (reference sequence). CDR3 length equals 15 residues. CDR3: CASIQGFNWPGELFF. CDR3 bases: TGTGCCAGTATTCAGGGATTCAACTGGCCCGGGGAGCTGTTTTTT.

V and J are TRBV7-2 and TRBJ2-5; a possible D gene is TRBD2 (5 bases). The CDR3 totals 15 residues. The V end lost 7 bases, the J end lost 1 base, and 16 bases lay between the germline ends. Germline-derived CDR1 and CDR2 are SGHTA and FQGNSA. In nucleotides, the CDR3 is TGTGCCAGCAACCTGGGAGTCAGTCCCCAAGAGACCCAGTACTTC. Its protein product is CASNLGVSPQETQYF.

The chain joins TRBV30 to TRBJ2-7, with 11 positions matching TRBD2. The CDR3 extends over 18 amino acids. The germline gives CDR1 GTSNPN, CDR2 SVGIG (reference sequence). V shed 0 bases, J shed 6 bases, and the junction held 16 bases outside the gene matches. The DNA for the CDR3 is TGTGCCTGGAGTGTACGAAGATCGCGTAGCGGGGGGGCCAGCGAGCAGTACTTC. Encoded protein: CAWSVRRSRSGGASEQYF.

The gene calls are TRBV7-8 and TRBJ2-7, with D unresolved. This CDR3 is built from 12 residues. V lost 1 base and J lost 6, with 7 bases in between. The germline gives CDR1 SGHVS, CDR2 FQNEAQ. CDR3 sequence (DNA): TGTGCCAGCAGCTTAGGCGCTTCCGAGCAGTACTTC. This encodes CASSLGASEQYF.

The chain carries TRBV29-1 and TRBJ2-3; D perhaps matches TRBD1 (6 bases). This CDR3 is 13 amino acids long. Germline CDR1 SQVTM, CDR2 ANQGSEA. V lost 3 bases and J lost 5, with 12 bases in between. The CDR3 DNA sequence: TGCAGCGTTGAGTACAGGGATGAAGATACGCAGTATTTT. Protein sequence: CSVEYRDEDTQYF.

The chain uses TRBV6-1 and TRBJ1-1; D is possibly TRBD1 (5 bases). Trimming removed 8 bases from V and 10 bases from J, with 14 bases in between. Germline-derived CDR1 and CDR2 are MNHNS and SASEGT. This CDR3 comprises 11 residues. The CDR3 coding sequence is TGTGCCAGCGGGACGAGGGAGGGAGCTTTCTTT. Translating gives CASGTREGAFF.

J is TRBJ2-3 and V is TRBV9, with 9 nucleotides matching TRBD1. Germline assignment: CDR1 SGDLS and CDR2 YYNGEE. V gave up 2 bases and J gave up 6 bases; unmatched junction bases: 13. This CDR3 spans 17 amino acids. The CDR3 reads CASSVAPPQGAGDTQYF. Written as DNA, the CDR3 is TGTGCCAGCAGCGTCGCCCCTCCACAGGGGGCAGGGGATACGCAGTATTTT.

V is TRBV11-2 and J is TRBJ1-1; D is unclear. Germline CDR1 and CDR2: SGHAT and FQNNGV. This CDR3 has 12 residues. V lost 5 bases to trimming and J lost 8 bases, with 12 bases between them. Here the CDR3 DNA reads TGTGCCAGCAGCATCGGTCGAGTAGAAGCTTTCTTT. This gives the protein CASSIGRVEAFF. Full variable domain (rest looked up from reference TRBV11-2 and TRBJ1-1): EAGVAQSPRYKIIEKRQSVAFWCNPISGHATLYWYQQILGQGPKLLIQFQNNGVVDDSQLPKDRFSAERLKGVDSTLKIQPAKLEDSAVYLCASSIGRVEAFFGQGTRLTVV.

The chain links TRBV6-1 to TRBJ2-7; perhaps TRBD1 as D (6 bases). The CDR3 sequence is 13 residues long. V lost 6 bases and J 2 bases, leaving 11 bases between the germline ends. CDR1 and CDR2 from the germline V gene are MNHNS and SASEGT. CDR3 sequence: CASRVDSAYEQYF. For the CDR3, the DNA is TGTGCCAGCAGGGTGGACAGCGCCTACGAGCAGTACTTC.

This chain links TRBV11-3 with TRBJ2-7, with D unclear. The V end was cut by 1 base, the J end by 6 bases, with 16 bases between. This CDR3 spans 15 amino acids. CDR1 is SGHNT and CDR2 is YENEEA in the germline V gene. In DNA form, the CDR3 reads TGTGCCAGCAGCTTAGGGTCTAGTTATAGTATCGAGCAGTACTTC. This sequence encodes CASSLGSSYSIEQYF.

The V and J genes are TRBV9 and TRBJ1-2; D is unresolved. Trimming removed 1 base at V and 5 bases at J, with 15 bases between. The CDR3 extends over 15 amino acids. Germline CDR1 and CDR2: SGDLS and YYNGEE. The CDR3 reads CASSVLGSSGYGYTF. CDR3 nucleotides: TGTGCCAGCAGCGTACTAGGGTCTTCGGGGTATGGCTACACCTTC.

The chain links TRBV6-1 to TRBJ1-1, with 7 nucleotides matching TRBD1. CDR1 is MNHNS, CDR2 SASEGT, per germline. The CDR3 has 12 amino acids. The J segment lost 8 bases and the V segment lost 6 bases, leaving 6 bases of the junction unmatched. The CDR3 spells CASRPGGLEAFF. The CDR3 nucleotides read TGTGCCAGCAGGCCAGGGGGATTGGAAGCTTTCTTT.

The chain recombines TRBV5-1 with TRBJ1-2; weak D call: TRBD1 (6 bases). The V gene lost 2 bases and the J gene lost 2 bases, with 10 bases spanning the gap. In germline, CDR1 is SGHRS, CDR2 YFSETQ. The CDR3 is 14 residues long. The CDR3 bases are TGCGCCAGCAGCTTTAGGACAGAGAACTATGGCTACACCTTC. Translation: CASSFRTENYGYTF.

The chain combines TRBV2 with TRBJ2-5; no definite D call. Trimming took off 7 bases at V and 2 bases at J, with 11 bases between the two ends. The CDR3 is made up of 13 amino acids. Germline CDR1 is SNHLY and CDR2 is FYNNEI. The CDR3 DNA reads TGTGCCAGCACCCTCAACAGACAAGAGACCCAGTACTTC. Its protein is CASTLNRQETQYF.

This chain links TRBV18 with TRBJ2-6, with TRBD1 as a possible D gene (6 bases). Germline-derived CDR1 and CDR2 are KGHSH and LQKENI. The CDR3 has 16 amino acids. The V and J ends lost 2 bases and 8 bases respectively, with 16 bases between them. The CDR3: CASSPRLQGPSNVLTF. The CDR3 coding sequence is TGTGCCAGCTCACCAAGGTTACAGGGCCCCTCCAACGTCCTGACTTTC.

A word on this clone: At one end, the junction sequence differs from germline, possibly due to a read error. The chain carries TRBV11-2 and TRBJ2-7, with 11 bases lining up with TRBD1. Germline assignment: CDR1 SGHAT and CDR2 FQNNGV. The CDR3 runs to 11 residues. The CDR3 sequence is CASSGAGQGGF. The CDR3 DNA reads TGTGCCAGCAGCGGGGCGGGACAGGGGGGCTTC.

The rearrangement links TRBV15 to TRBJ1-2; tentative D call: TRBD1 (6 bases). Trimming took 0 bases from V and 3 from J, leaving 11 bases between them. The CDR3 runs 15 residues. Germline values: CDR1 LNHNV, CDR2 YYDKDF (reference sequence). The CDR3 here is CATSRESQGHYGYTF. CDR3 nucleotides: TGTGCCACCAGCAGAGAGTCGCAGGGGCACTATGGCTACACCTTC.

This rearrangement joins TRBV5-1 to TRBJ1-2; 7 nucleotides match TRBD1. Germline CDR1 and CDR2: SGHRS and YFSETQ. CDR3 length: 15 residues. The trim removed 4 bases at V and 0 bases at J, leaving 6 bases unmatched. The CDR3 sequence is CASSPGDSPNYGYTF. CDR3 DNA: TGCGCCAGCAGCCCGGGGGACAGTCCTAACTATGGCTACACCTTC.